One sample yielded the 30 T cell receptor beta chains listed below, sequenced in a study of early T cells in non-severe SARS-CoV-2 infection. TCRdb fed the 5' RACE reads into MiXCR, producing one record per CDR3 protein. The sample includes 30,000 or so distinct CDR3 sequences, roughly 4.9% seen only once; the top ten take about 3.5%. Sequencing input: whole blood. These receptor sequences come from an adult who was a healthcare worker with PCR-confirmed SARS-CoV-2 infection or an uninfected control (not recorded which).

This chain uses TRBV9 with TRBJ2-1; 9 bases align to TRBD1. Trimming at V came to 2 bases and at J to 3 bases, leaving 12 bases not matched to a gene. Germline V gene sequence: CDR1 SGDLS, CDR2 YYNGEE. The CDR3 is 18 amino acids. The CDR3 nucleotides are TGTGCCAGCAGCGTCTCCCCACAGGGGGCCTCTGGCTACAATGAGCAGTTCTTC. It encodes CASSVSPQGASGYNEQFF.

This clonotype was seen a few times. In DNA form, the CDR3 reads TGTGCCAGCAGCTTTGAGGGGGCGCGCACTGAAGCTTTCTTT. Translation gives CASSFEGARTEAFF. J is TRBJ1-1 and V is TRBV7-2; TRBD1 aligns across 7 bases. This CDR3 has 14 amino acids. Germline CDR1 SGHTA, CDR2 FQGNSA. The V gene end was trimmed by 3 bases and the J gene end by 4 bases; junction bases not matched to a gene: 5. Full variable domain (rest looked up from reference TRBV7-2 and TRBJ1-1): GAGVSQSPSNKVTEKGKDVELRCDPISGHTALYWYRQSLGQGLEFLIYFQGNSAPDKSGLPSDRFSAERTGGSVSTLTIQRTQQEDSAVYLCASSFEGARTEAFFGQGTRLTVV.

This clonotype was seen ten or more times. The CDR3 sequence is CASTFQDTTRMDEQFF. CDR3 bases: TGTGCCAGTACATTCCAGGACACCACTCGTATGGATGAGCAGTTCTTC. The chain joins TRBV7-9 to TRBJ2-1; tentative D call: TRBD1 (5 bases). Trimming shortened V by 9 bases and J by 8 bases, and 26 bases separated the two germline ends. Germline loops: CDR1 SEHNR, CDR2 FQNEAQ (reference sequence). CDR3 length equals 16 residues.

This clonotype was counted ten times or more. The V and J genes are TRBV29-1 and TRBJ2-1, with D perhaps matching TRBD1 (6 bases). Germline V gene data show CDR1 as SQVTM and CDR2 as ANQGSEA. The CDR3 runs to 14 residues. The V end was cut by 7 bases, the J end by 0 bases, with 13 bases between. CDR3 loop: CSAGTQSSYNEQFF. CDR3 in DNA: TGCAGCGCAGGGACACAGAGCTCCTACAATGAGCAGTTCTTC.

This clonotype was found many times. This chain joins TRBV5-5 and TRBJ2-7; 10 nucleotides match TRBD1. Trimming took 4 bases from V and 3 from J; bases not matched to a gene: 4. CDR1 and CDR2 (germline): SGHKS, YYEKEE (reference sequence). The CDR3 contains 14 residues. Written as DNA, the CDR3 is TGTGCCAGCAGCCAAGGACAGGGGGACTACGAGCAGTACTTC. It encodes CASSQGQGDYEQYF.

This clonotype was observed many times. CDR3 residues: CASKSVLSGRNTEAFF. The CDR3, as DNA: TGTGCCAGCAAGTCAGTTCTTTCGGGCAGGAACACTGAAGCTTTCTTT. The chain links TRBV28 to TRBJ1-1; D unclear. The germline V gene encodes CDR1 MDHEN and CDR2 SYDVKM. V was clipped by 7 bases and J by 1 base, with 19 bases between them. The CDR3 covers 16 residues. Full variable domain (missing parts from reference TRBV28 and TRBJ1-1): DVKVTQSSRYLVKRTGEKVFLECVQDMDHENMFWYRQDPGLGLRLIYFSYDVKMKEKGDIPEGYSVSREKKERFSLILESASTNQTSMYLCASKSVLSGRNTEAFFGQGTRLTVV.

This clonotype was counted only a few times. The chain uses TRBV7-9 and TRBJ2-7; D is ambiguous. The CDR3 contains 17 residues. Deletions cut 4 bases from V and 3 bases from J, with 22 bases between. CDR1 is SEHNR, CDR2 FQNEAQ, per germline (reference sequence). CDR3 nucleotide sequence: TGTGCCAGCAGCTACCACTTGAGCCCAGGCCGGAGCTACGAGCAGTACTTC. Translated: CASSYHLSPGRSYEQYF.

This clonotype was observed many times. The CDR3 is CASSSEGDTQYF. CDR3 bases: TGTGCCAGCAGCTCCGAGGGAGATACGCAGTATTTT. The chain is built from TRBV5-5 and TRBJ2-3; perhaps TRBD2 as D (5 bases). V was cut by 3 bases and J by 5 bases, with 7 bases left in between. Germline V gives CDR1 SGHKS, CDR2 YYEKEE (reference sequence). The CDR3 runs 12 residues.

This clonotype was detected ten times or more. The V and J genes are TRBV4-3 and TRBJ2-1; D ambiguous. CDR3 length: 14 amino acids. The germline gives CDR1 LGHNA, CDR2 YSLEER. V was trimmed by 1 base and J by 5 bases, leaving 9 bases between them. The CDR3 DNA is TGCGCCAGCAGCCAAGCCTCAGCTAACAATGAGCAGTTCTTC. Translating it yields CASSQASANNEQFF.

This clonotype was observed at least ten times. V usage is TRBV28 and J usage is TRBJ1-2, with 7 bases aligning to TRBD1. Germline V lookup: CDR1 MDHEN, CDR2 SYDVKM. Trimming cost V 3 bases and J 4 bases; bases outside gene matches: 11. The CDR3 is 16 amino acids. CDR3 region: CASSLGMRTGGYGYTF. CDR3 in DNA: TGTGCCAGCAGTTTGGGAATGAGGACAGGCGGCTATGGCTACACCTTC.

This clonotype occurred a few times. CDR3 amino acids: CASSDQDHQETQYF. Here the CDR3 DNA reads TGTGCCAGCAGTGACCAGGATCATCAAGAGACCCAGTACTTC. This chain connects TRBV2 to TRBJ2-5; D is ambiguous. CDR3 length: 14 residues. Trimming shortened V by 3 bases and J by 2 bases, and 10 bases separated the two germline ends. The germline CDR1 and CDR2 sequences are SNHLY and FYNNEI.

DNA of the CDR3: TGTGCCAGCAGGTTGTATAGCAGGGACGTCTATGAGCAGTTCTTC. As protein: CASRLYSRDVYEQFF. The chain combines TRBV7-3 with TRBJ2-1; D is perhaps TRBD1 or TRBD2 (5 bases each). The germline V gene has CDR1 SGHTA and CDR2 FQGTGA. The CDR3 spans 15 residues. Trimming pared 6 bases from V and 8 bases from J, leaving 20 bases between.

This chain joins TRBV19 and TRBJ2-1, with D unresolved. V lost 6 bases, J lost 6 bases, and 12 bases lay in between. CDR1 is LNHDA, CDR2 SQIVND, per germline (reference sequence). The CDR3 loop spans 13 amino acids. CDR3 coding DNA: TGTGCCAGTAGGGGGTATCCGCGCAATGAGCAGTTCTTC. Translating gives CASRGYPRNEQFF.

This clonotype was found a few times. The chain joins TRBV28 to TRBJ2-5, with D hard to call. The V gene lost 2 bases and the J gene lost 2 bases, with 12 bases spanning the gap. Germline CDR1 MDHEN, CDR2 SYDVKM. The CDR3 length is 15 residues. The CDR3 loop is CASSLPTRAQETQYF. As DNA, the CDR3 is TGTGCCAGCAGTTTACCAACCAGAGCACAAGAGACCCAGTACTTC.

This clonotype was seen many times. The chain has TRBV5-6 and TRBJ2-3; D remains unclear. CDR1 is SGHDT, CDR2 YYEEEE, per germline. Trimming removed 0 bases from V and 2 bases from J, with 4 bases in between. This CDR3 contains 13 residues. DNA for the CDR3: TGTGCCAGCAGCTTGGACACCACAGATACGCAGTATTTT. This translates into CASSLDTTDTQYF. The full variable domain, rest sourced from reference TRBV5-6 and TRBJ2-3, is DAGVTQSPTHLIKTRGQQVTLRCSPKSGHDTVSWYQQALGQGPQFIFQYYEEEERQRGNFPDRFSGHQFPNYSSELNVNALLLGDSALYLCASSLDTTDTQYFGPGTRLTVL.

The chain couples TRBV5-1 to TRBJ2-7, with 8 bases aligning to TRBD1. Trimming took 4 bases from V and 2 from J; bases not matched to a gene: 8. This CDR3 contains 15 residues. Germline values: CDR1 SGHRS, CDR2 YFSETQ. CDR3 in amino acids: CASSTGQGLAYEQYF. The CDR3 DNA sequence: TGCGCCAGCAGCACCGGACAGGGCCTAGCCTACGAGCAGTACTTC.

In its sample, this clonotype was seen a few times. CDR3 nucleotide sequence: TGTGCCAGTAGTGGGCCTAAGGGGATCTACGAGCAGTACTTC. Amino acids: CASSGPKGIYEQYF. The chain employs TRBV19 and TRBJ2-7, with D possibly matching TRBD1 (5 bases). The CDR3 runs to 14 residues. Deletions cut 5 bases from V and 3 bases from J, with 14 bases between. The germline V gene has CDR1 LNHDA and CDR2 SQIVND (reference sequence). Based on the CDR3 plus reference TRBV19 and TRBJ2-7, the full variable domain is DGGITQSPKYLFRKEGQNVTLSCEQNLNHDAMYWYRQDPGQGLRLIYYSQIVNDFQKGDIAEGYSVSREKKESFPLTVTSAQKNPTAFYLCASSGPKGIYEQYFGPGTRLTVT.

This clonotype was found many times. The CDR3 sequence: CASSPLGQTIYEQYF. In DNA, the CDR3 is TGTGCCAGCTCACCTCTGGGACAGACTATATACGAGCAGTACTTC. V usage is TRBV18 and J usage is TRBJ2-7; TRBD1 matches 7 bases. The germline gives CDR1 KGHSH, CDR2 LQKENI. CDR3 length: 15 amino acids. V was clipped by 3 bases and J by 4 bases; unmatched bases: 9.

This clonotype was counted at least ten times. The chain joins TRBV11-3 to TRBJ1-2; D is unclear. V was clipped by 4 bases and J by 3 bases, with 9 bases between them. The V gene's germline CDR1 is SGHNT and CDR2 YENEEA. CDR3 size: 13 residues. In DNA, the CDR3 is TGTGCCAGCAGCTCTCAACAAGACTATGGCTACACCTTC. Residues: CASSSQQDYGYTF.

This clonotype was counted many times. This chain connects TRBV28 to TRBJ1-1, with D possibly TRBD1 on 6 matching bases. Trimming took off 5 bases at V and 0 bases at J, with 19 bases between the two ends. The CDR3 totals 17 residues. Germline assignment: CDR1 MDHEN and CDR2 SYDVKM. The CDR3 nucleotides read TGTGCCAGCAGTCCCGCAACAGGGATTGGGTTGAACACTGAAGCTTTCTTT. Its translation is CASSPATGIGLNTEAFF.

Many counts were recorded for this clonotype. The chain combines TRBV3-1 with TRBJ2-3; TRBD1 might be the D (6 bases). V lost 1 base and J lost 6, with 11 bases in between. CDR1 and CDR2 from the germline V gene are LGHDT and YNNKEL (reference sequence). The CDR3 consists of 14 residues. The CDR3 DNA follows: TGTGCCAGCAGCCAAGCTGACCAGGGGGATACGCAGTATTTT. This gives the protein CASSQADQGDTQYF.

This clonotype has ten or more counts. The CDR3 DNA is TGTGCCAGCGGAAGGAACACCGGGGAGCTGTTTTTT. Its translation: CASGRNTGELFF. This chain connects TRBV28 to TRBJ2-2; no clear D gene. The germline V gene encodes CDR1 MDHEN and CDR2 SYDVKM. CDR3 length: 12 residues. With 8 bases removed from V and 1 base from J, the gap between germline ends came to 5 bases. Looking up the rest from reference TRBV28 and TRBJ2-2 gives the full variable domain: DVKVTQSSRYLVKRTGEKVFLECVQDMDHENMFWYRQDPGLGLRLIYFSYDVKMKEKGDIPEGYSVSREKKERFSLILESASTNQTSMYLCASGRNTGELFFGEGSRLTVL.

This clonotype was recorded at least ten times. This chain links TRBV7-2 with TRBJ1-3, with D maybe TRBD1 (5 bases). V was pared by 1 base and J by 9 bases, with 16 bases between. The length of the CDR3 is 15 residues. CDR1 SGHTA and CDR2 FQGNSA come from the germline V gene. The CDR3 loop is CASSLVIGAEITIYF. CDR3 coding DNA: TGTGCCAGCAGCTTAGTCATAGGGGCAGAAATCACCATATATTTT.

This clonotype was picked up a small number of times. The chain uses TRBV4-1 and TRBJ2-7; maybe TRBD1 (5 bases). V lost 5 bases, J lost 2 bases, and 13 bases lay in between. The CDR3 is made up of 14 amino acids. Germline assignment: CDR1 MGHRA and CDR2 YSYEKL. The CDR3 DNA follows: TGCGCCAGCAGCTCATACAGGACCCCCTACGAGCAGTACTTC. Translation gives CASSSYRTPYEQYF.

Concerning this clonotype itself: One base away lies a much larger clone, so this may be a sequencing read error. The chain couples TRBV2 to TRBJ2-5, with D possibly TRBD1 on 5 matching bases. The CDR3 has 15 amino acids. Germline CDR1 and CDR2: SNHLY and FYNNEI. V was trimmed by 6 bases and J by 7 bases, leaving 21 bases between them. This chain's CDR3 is CASRAKDTVLGTQYF. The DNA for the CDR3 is TGTGCCAGCAGGGCCAAGGACACCGTCCTAGGGACCCAGTACTTC.

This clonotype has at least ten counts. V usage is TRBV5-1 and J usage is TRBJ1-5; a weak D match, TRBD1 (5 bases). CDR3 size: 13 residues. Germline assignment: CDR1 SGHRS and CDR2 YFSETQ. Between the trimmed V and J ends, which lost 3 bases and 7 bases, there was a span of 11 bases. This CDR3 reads CASSSQGNQPQHF. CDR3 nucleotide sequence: TGCGCCAGCAGCTCGCAGGGAAACCAGCCCCAGCATTTT.

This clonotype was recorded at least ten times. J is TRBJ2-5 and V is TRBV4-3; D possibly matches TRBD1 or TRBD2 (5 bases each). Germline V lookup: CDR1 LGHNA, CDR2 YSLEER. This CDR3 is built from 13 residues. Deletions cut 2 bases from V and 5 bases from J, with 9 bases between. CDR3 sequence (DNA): TGCGCCAGCAGCCAATCCGGGGCCGAGACCCAGTACTTC. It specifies CASSQSGAETQYF.

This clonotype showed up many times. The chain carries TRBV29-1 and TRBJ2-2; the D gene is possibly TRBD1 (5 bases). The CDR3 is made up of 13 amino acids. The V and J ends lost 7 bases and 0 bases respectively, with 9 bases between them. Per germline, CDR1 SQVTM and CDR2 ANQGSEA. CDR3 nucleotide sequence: TGCAGCGCCAGGGCTACGAACACCGGGGAGCTGTTTTTT. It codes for CSARATNTGELFF.

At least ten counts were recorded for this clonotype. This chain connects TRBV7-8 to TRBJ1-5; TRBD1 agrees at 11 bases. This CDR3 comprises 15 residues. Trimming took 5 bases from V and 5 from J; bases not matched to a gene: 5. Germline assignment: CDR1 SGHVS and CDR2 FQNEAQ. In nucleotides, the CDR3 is TGTGCCAGCAGCCCCCGGGGACAGGGGGATCAGCCCCAGCATTTT. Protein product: CASSPRGQGDQPQHF.

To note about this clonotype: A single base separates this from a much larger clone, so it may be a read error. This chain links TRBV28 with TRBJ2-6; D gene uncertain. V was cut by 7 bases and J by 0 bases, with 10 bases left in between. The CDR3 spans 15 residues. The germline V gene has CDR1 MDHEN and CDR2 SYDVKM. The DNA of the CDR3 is TGTGCCAGCATGGGCCAAAGCTCTGGGGCCAACGTCCTGACTTTC. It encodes CASMGQSSGANVLTF. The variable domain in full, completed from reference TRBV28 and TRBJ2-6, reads DVKVTQSSRYLVKRTGEKVFLECVQDMDHENMFWYRQDPGLGLRLIYFSYDVKMKEKGDIPEGYSVSREKKERFSLILESASTNQTSMYLCASMGQSSGANVLTFGAGSRLTVL.